A single sample gave rise to the 26 T cell receptor beta chains below, sequenced in a study of T-cell reconstitution after alpha-beta-depleted transplantation in children. The authors prepared the TCRbeta library with unique molecular identifiers. TCRdb independently ran MiXCR on the PCR reads; one entry per CDR3 protein. The sample comprises about 460,000 distinct CDR3 sequences, approximately 12% of which are singletons, and roughly 5.4% rests with the top ten. The material was PBMCs from the stem cell graft donor, obtained from the stem cell graft. These receptors came from a human donor who donated a stem cell graft to a child with combined immunodeficiency.

J is TRBJ2-3 and V is TRBV28; D ambiguous. V shed 6 bases and J shed 0 bases, with 16 bases lying between them. CDR1 is MDHEN, CDR2 SYDVKM, per germline. CDR3 length: 16 amino acids. CDR3 residues: CASSLESVSSTDTQYF. The DNA of the CDR3 is TGTGCCAGCAGCCTCGAGTCTGTTAGTAGCACAGATACGCAGTATTTT. The full variable domain, in which reference TRBV28 and TRBJ2-3 provide the parts outside the CDR3, is DVKVTQSSRYLVKRTGEKVFLECVQDMDHENMFWYRQDPGLGLRLIYFSYDVKMKEKGDIPEGYSVSREKKERFSLILESASTNQTSMYLCASSLESVSSTDTQYFGPGTRLTVL.

Only a few counts were recorded for this clonotype. The rearrangement links TRBV4-3 to TRBJ2-7; D unresolved. From germline, CDR1 is LGHNA and CDR2 YSLEER. This CDR3 is built from 15 residues. With 0 bases removed from V and 3 bases from J, the gap between germline ends came to 12 bases. The CDR3 DNA is TGCGCCAGCAGCCAAGATTGGGCGCCGGGCTACGAGCAGTACTTC. The encoded protein is CASSQDWAPGYEQYF.

In the case of this clonotype: Being one base from a much bigger clone, this may be a read error. J is TRBJ2-5 and V is TRBV27, with 8 nucleotides matching TRBD1. Looked up from germline, CDR1 is MNHEY and CDR2 is SMNVEV (reference sequence). The CDR3 sequence is 16 residues long. CDR3 loop: CASSLTGVRYGETLYF. DNA of the CDR3: TGTGCCAGCAGCTTGACAGGGGTCAGGTATGGAGAGACCCTGTACTTC.

This clonotype was seen more than once but under ten times. This chain connects TRBV12-3 or TRBV12-4 to TRBJ2-3; 12 bases fit TRBD2. The V segment lost 6 bases and the J segment 2 bases; nucleotides outside the gene matches: 9. The CDR3 totals 17 residues. The CDR3 protein is CASSLLAGGVATDTQYF. The CDR3 nucleotides are TGTGCCAGCAGCCTACTAGCGGGGGGCGTCGCCACAGATACGCAGTATTTT.

V and J are TRBV11-2 and TRBJ2-3, with 7 bases lining up with TRBD2. J lost 4 bases, V lost 6 bases, and 16 bases had no gene match. Germline assignment: CDR1 SGHAT and CDR2 FQNNGV. The CDR3 is 17 amino acids. The CDR3 sequence is CASRSGAWGRAPDTQYF. CDR3 in DNA: TGTGCCAGCAGATCCGGGGCGTGGGGGAGGGCCCCAGATACGCAGTATTTT.

This clonotype was seen many times. The genes are TRBV18 and TRBJ2-5; D is undetermined. CDR1 KGHSH and CDR2 LQKENI come from the germline V gene. Trimming removed 3 bases from V and 3 bases from J, with 5 bases in between. The CDR3 runs 12 residues. CDR3 amino acids: CASSPAEETQYF. CDR3 DNA sequence: TGTGCCAGCTCACCGGCGGAAGAGACCCAGTACTTC. Variable domain in full (rest from reference TRBV18 and TRBJ2-5): NAGVMQNPRHLVRRRGQEARLRCSPMKGHSHVYWYRQLPEEGLKFMVYLQKENIIDESGMPKERFSAEFPKEGPSILRIQQVVRGDSAAYFCASSPAEETQYFGPGTRLLVL.

This clonotype occurred a few times. CDR3 DNA sequence: TGTGCCAGCAGTCGACCAGGGGAAGCTTTCTTT. Encoded protein: CASSRPGEAFF. The chain uses TRBV12-3 or TRBV12-4 and TRBJ1-1, with a tentative D call TRBD1 (5 bases). The CDR3 contains 11 residues. Trimming took 5 bases from V and 8 from J, leaving 9 bases between them.

This clonotype showed up just a few times. The chain has TRBV27 and TRBJ1-6; D gene uncertain. Trimming took off 2 bases at V and 6 bases at J, with 11 bases between the two ends. This CDR3 comprises 15 residues. Germline V CDR1 and CDR2: MNHEY, SMNVEV (reference sequence). CDR3 sequence reads: CASSLIRSANSPLHF. The CDR3, as DNA: TGTGCCAGCAGTTTAATACGTTCAGCTAATTCACCCCTCCACTTT.

In this sample, this clonotype turned up many times. V and J are TRBV6-6 and TRBJ2-7; D possibly matches TRBD1 or TRBD2 (5 bases each). V was pared by 4 bases and J by 5 bases, with 12 bases between. Germline CDR1 reads MNHNY; CDR2 reads SVGAGI (reference sequence). This CDR3 region has 13 residues. This chain's CDR3 is CASSSLMGDEQYF. In nucleotides, the CDR3 is TGTGCCAGCAGTTCCCTCATGGGGGACGAGCAGTACTTC.

The sample holds many counts of this clonotype. The V and J genes are TRBV12-3 or TRBV12-4 and TRBJ2-1; D gene uncertain. Trimming took off 3 bases at V and 0 bases at J, with 6 bases between the two ends. The CDR3 covers 14 residues. CDR3 bases: TGTGCCAGCAGTTTGTGGGTCTCCTACAATGAGCAGTTCTTC. Translation: CASSLWVSYNEQFF.

The J gene is TRBJ2-3, the V gene TRBV29-1, with 7 bases identical to TRBD2. V dropped 4 bases and J dropped 2; count of bases not matched to a gene: 9. Germline V gives CDR1 SQVTM, CDR2 ANQGSEA. The CDR3 is made up of 15 amino acids. The CDR3 region is CSVAGSGAYTDTQYF. CDR3 DNA: TGCAGCGTTGCAGGAAGCGGGGCCTACACAGATACGCAGTATTTT.

This chain joins TRBV7-2 and TRBJ1-1, with D tentatively TRBD1 (6 bases). V was pared by 2 bases and J by 7 bases, with 17 bases between. The CDR3 length is 15 residues. Germline V gene data show CDR1 as SGHTA and CDR2 as FQGNSA. The CDR3 is CASSLNFGGRGEAFF. The CDR3, as DNA: TGTGCCAGCAGCTTAAATTTCGGGGGGCGAGGTGAAGCTTTCTTT. The entire variable domain, with the rest obtained from reference TRBV7-2 and TRBJ1-1, is as follows: GAGVSQSPSNKVTEKGKDVELRCDPISGHTALYWYRQSLGQGLEFLIYFQGNSAPDKSGLPSDRFSAERTGGSVSTLTIQRTQQEDSAVYLCASSLNFGGRGEAFFGQGTRLTVV.

This chain joins TRBV5-1 and TRBJ2-3, with D unresolved. The germline gives CDR1 SGHRS, CDR2 YFSETQ. With 0 bases removed from V and 1 base from J, the gap between germline ends came to 6 bases. The CDR3 totals 14 residues. The CDR3 DNA reads TGCGCCAGCAGCTTGGGCCACCGCACAGATACGCAGTATTTT. The encoded protein is CASSLGHRTDTQYF.

At least ten counts were recorded for this clonotype. V and J are TRBV6-1 and TRBJ2-2; D may be TRBD2 (6 bases). This CDR3 is 15 amino acids long. Deletions cut 4 bases from V and 7 bases from J, with 16 bases between. Per the germline V gene, CDR1 is MNHNS and CDR2 is SASEGT. The DNA for the CDR3 is TGTGCCAGCAGTGCCGGGACTTCTGAAGGCGGGGAGCTGTTTTTT. Translating gives CASSAGTSEGGELFF.

This clonotype was seen many times. The chain links TRBV4-3 to TRBJ1-5; D unclear. The germline V and J ends were trimmed by 5 bases and 1 base, with 6 bases remaining between them. The CDR3 covers 13 residues. CDR1 and CDR2 from the germline V gene are LGHNA and YSLEER. The CDR3 protein is CASSIDSNQPQHF. The CDR3 nucleotides are TGCGCCAGCAGCATAGACAGCAATCAGCCCCAGCATTTT.

This chain links TRBV6-1 with TRBJ2-7, with 10 positions matching TRBD2. V lost 4 bases, J lost 5 bases, and 2 bases stayed unmatched. There are 13 residues in the CDR3. Per the germline V gene, CDR1 is MNHNS and CDR2 is SASEGT. CDR3 amino acids: CASSGLAGNEQYF. The CDR3 nucleotides read TGTGCCAGCAGTGGACTAGCGGGTAACGAGCAGTACTTC.

This clonotype was observed a handful of times. The CDR3 sequence: CASSFQRQRGTPEETQYF. The CDR3, as DNA: TGTGCCAGCAGCTTCCAGCGGCAGCGGGGGACCCCAGAAGAGACCCAGTACTTC. The chain links TRBV11-1 to TRBJ2-5; 8 bases fit TRBD2. Germline V gives CDR1 SGHAT, CDR2 FQDESV (reference sequence). The CDR3 contains 18 residues. The trim removed 3 bases at V and 3 bases at J, leaving 15 bases unmatched. The full variable domain, completed using reference TRBV11-1 and TRBJ2-5, is EAEVAQSPRYKITEKSQAVAFWCDPISGHATLYWYRQILGQGPELLVQFQDESVVDDSQLPKDRFSAERLKGVDSTLKIQPAELGDSAMYLCASSFQRQRGTPEETQYFGPGTRLLVL.

This clonotype was counted a few times. The genes are TRBV12-3 or TRBV12-4 and TRBJ1-6, with 7 bases matching TRBD1. CDR3 length: 11 amino acids. The CDR3 here is CAVGGSSPLHF. The DNA for the CDR3 is TGTGCAGTAGGGGGCAGTTCACCCCTCCACTTT.

V gene TRBV29-1 combines with J gene TRBJ2-3; 11 nucleotides match TRBD1. V dropped 6 bases and J dropped 2; count of bases not matched to a gene: 4. Germline CDR1 reads SQVTM; CDR2 reads ANQGSEA. The CDR3 is 14 residues long. The CDR3 nucleotides read TGCAGCGTCGCTGGACAGGGGGCCACAGATACGCAGTATTTT. It translates to CSVAGQGATDTQYF.

V is TRBV3-1 and J is TRBJ2-7; D is undetermined. Between the trimmed V and J ends, which lost 0 bases and 2 bases, there was a span of 17 bases. In germline, CDR1 is LGHDT, CDR2 YNNKEL (reference sequence). This CDR3 is 17 amino acids long. DNA for the CDR3: TGTGCCAGCAGCCAAGATCTTCTCCCGGTCAGACCCTACGAGCAGTACTTC. Translating gives CASSQDLLPVRPYEQYF.

Ten or more counts support this clonotype. The genes are TRBV24-1 and TRBJ2-7; D might be TRBD2 (5 bases). The CDR3 totals 15 residues. Trimming pared 3 bases from V and 2 bases from J, leaving 13 bases between. The V gene's germline CDR1 is KGHDR and CDR2 SFDVKD. CDR3 in amino acids: CATSDPAGVPYEQYF. The CDR3 nucleotides read TGTGCCACCAGTGATCCGGCCGGGGTCCCCTACGAGCAGTACTTC.

The sample holds a few counts of this clonotype. This sequence joins TRBV7-8 and TRBJ2-1; 10 bases are shared with TRBD2. The V gene end was trimmed by 5 bases and the J gene end by 7 bases; junction bases not matched to a gene: 8. This CDR3 contains 15 residues. Germline V gene sequence: CDR1 SGHVS, CDR2 FQNEAQ. CDR3 coding DNA: TGTGCCAGCAGCCGGGGGGCTAGCGGGGGAAATGAGCAGTTCTTC. Protein product: CASSRGASGGNEQFF.

This clonotype was seen a few times. This chain links TRBV27 with TRBJ2-5, with D unresolved. This CDR3 is built from 13 residues. Germline V gene data show CDR1 as MNHEY and CDR2 as SMNVEV (reference sequence). V lost 2 bases and J 5 bases, leaving 9 bases between the germline ends. The CDR3 protein is CASSLQPRETQYF. The CDR3 bases are TGTGCCAGCAGTTTACAGCCACGGGAGACCCAGTACTTC.

At least ten counts were recorded for this clonotype. The chain couples TRBV29-1 to TRBJ1-1; possibly TRBD1 for D (6 bases). Germline V gene sequence: CDR1 SQVTM, CDR2 ANQGSEA. The CDR3 loop spans 12 amino acids. V dropped 6 bases and J dropped 1 base, with 9 bases sitting between them. The CDR3 coding sequence is TGCAGCGTCCCCAGGGGGAACACTGAAGCTTTCTTT. It yields the protein CSVPRGNTEAFF.

This clonotype showed up just a few times. The chain links TRBV7-6 to TRBJ2-7; the match to TRBD1 covers 9 bases. Germline V gene sequence: CDR1 SGHVS, CDR2 FNYEAQ. This CDR3 has 15 amino acids. Losses at the gene ends were 3 bases for V and 12 bases for J; bases not matched to a gene: 15. This chain's CDR3 is CASSLGNPGQGSLYF. CDR3 nucleotide sequence: TGTGCCAGCAGCTTGGGGAACCCGGGACAGGGTAGTTTGTACTTC.

V usage is TRBV11-2 and J usage is TRBJ1-5; D remains ambiguous. The CDR3 is made up of 13 amino acids. V was cut by 5 bases and J by 7 bases, with 12 bases left in between. Germline V CDR1 and CDR2: SGHAT, FQNNGV. The CDR3 sequence is CASSSGREQPQHF. The CDR3 nucleotides read TGTGCCAGCAGCAGTGGGAGGGAGCAGCCCCAGCATTTT.